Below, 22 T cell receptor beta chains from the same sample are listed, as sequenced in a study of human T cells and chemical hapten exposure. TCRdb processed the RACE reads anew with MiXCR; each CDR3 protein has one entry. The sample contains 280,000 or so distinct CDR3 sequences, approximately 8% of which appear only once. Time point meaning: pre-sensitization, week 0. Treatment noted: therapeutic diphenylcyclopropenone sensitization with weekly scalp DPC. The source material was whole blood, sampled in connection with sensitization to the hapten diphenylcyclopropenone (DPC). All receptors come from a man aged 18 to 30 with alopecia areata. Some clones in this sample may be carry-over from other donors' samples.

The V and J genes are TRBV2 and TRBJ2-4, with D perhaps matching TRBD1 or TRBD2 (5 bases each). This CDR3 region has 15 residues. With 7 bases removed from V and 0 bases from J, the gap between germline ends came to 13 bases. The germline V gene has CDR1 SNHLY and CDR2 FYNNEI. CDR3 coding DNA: TGTGCCAGCACAAGGGACCTCGTAGCCAAAAACATTCAGTACTTC. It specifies CASTRDLVAKNIQYF.

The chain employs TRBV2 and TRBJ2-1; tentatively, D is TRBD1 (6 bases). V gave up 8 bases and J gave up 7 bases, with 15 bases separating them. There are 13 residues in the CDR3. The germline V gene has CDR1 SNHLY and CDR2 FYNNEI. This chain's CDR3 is CASGGSPPNEQFF. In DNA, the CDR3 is TGTGCCAGCGGGGGCTCCCCCCCGAATGAGCAGTTCTTC.

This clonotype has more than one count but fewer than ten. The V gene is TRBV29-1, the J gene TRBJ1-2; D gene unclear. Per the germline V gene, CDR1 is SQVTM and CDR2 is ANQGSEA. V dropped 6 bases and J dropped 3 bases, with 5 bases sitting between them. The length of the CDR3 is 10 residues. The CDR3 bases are TGCAGCGTCGCAGACTATGGCTACACCTTC. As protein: CSVADYGYTF. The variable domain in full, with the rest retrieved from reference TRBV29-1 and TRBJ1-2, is SAVISQKPSRDICQRGTSLTIQCQVDSQVTMMFWYRQQPGQSLTLIATANQGSEATYESGFVIDKFPISRPNLTFSTLTVSNMSPEDSSIYLCSVADYGYTFGSGTRLTVV.

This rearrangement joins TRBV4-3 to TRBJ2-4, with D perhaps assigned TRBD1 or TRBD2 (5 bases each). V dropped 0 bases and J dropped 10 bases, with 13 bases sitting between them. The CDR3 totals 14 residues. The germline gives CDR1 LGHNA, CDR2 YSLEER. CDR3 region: CASSQEGVSRIQYF. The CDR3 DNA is TGCGCCAGCAGCCAAGAGGGGGTGTCGAGGATTCAGTACTTC.

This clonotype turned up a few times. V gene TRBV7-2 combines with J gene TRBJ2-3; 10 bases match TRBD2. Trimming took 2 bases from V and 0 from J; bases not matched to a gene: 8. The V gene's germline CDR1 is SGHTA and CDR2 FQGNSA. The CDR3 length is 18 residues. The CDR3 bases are TGTGCCAGCAGCTTATTAAAACTAGCGGGGAGGAGCACAGATACGCAGTATTTT. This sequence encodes CASSLLKLAGRSTDTQYF.

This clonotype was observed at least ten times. CDR3 sequence reads: CAISAAGGKVSTEAFF. The CDR3 region has the DNA TGTGCCATCAGTGCCGCAGGGGGCAAGGTTAGCACTGAAGCTTTCTTT. The rearrangement links TRBV10-3 to TRBJ1-1, with 8 bases fitting TRBD1. This CDR3 is 16 amino acids long. J was trimmed by 4 bases and V by 4 bases; bases with no gene match: 11. Germline lookup yields CDR1 ENHRY and CDR2 SYGVKD.

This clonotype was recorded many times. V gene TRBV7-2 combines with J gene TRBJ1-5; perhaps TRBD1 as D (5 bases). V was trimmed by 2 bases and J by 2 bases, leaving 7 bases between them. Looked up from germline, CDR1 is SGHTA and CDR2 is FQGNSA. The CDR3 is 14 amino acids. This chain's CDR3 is CASSLRGRNQPQHF. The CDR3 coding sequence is TGTGCCAGCAGCTTACGGGGCCGCAATCAGCCCCAGCATTTT.

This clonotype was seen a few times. The CDR3 nucleotides are TGTGCCAGCAGTTACTCGCTGGACTCCACAGATACGCAGTATTTT. Residues: CASSYSLDSTDTQYF. V and J are TRBV6-5 and TRBJ2-3, with D possibly TRBD2 on 5 matching bases. The V end lost 0 bases, the J end lost 2 bases, and 9 bases lay between the germline ends. Germline V gene sequence: CDR1 MNHEY, CDR2 SVGAGI. The CDR3 spans 15 residues.

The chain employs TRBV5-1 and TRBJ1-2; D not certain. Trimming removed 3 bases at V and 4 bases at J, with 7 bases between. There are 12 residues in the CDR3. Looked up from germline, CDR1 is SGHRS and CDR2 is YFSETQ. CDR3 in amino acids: CASSSHLYGYTF. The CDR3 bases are TGCGCCAGCAGCTCCCATCTCTATGGCTACACCTTC. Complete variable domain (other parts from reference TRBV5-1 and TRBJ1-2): KAGVTQTPRYLIKTRGQQVTLSCSPISGHRSVSWYQQTPGQGLQFLFEYFSETQRNKGNFPGRFSGRQFSNSRSEMNVSTLELGDSALYLCASSSHLYGYTFGSGTRLTVV.

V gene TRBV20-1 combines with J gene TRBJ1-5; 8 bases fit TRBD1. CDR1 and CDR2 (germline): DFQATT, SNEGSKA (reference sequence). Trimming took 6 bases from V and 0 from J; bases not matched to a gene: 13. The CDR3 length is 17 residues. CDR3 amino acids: CSAESRDRPYSNQPQHF. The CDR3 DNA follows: TGCAGTGCGGAATCCCGGGACAGGCCTTATAGCAATCAGCCCCAGCATTTT.

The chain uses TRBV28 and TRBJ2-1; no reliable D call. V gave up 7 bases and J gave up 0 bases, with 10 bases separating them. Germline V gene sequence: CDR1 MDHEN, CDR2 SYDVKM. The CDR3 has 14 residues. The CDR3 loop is CASTVQSSYNEQFF. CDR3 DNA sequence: TGTGCCAGCACTGTCCAGAGCTCCTACAATGAGCAGTTCTTC.

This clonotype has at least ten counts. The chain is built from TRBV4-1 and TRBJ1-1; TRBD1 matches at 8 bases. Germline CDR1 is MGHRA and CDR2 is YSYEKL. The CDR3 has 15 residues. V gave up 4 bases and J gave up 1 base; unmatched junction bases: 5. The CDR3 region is CASSPGQGPNTEAFF. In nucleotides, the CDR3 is TGCGCCAGCAGCCCAGGACAGGGCCCGAACACTGAAGCTTTCTTT.

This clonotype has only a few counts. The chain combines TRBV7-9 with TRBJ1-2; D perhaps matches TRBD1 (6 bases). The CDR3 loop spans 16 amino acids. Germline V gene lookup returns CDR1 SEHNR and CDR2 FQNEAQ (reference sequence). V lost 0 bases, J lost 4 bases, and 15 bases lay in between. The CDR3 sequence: CASSLAGQGLTYGYTF. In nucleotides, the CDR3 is TGTGCCAGCAGCTTAGCAGGGCAGGGGTTAACCTATGGCTACACCTTC.

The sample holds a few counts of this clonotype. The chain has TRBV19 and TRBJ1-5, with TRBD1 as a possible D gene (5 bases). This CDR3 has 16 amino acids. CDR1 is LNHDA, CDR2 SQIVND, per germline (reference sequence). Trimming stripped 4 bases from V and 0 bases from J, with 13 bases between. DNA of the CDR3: TGTGCCAGTAGTACCATACAGGCGTATAGCAATCAGCCCCAGCATTTT. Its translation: CASSTIQAYSNQPQHF.

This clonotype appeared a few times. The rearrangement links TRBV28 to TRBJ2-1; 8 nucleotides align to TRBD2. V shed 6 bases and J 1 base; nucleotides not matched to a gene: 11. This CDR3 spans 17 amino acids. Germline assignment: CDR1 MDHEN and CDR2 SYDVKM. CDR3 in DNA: TGTGCCAGCAGCAAAGAACTAGCGGACCCTTCCTACAATGAGCAGTTCTTC. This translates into CASSKELADPSYNEQFF.

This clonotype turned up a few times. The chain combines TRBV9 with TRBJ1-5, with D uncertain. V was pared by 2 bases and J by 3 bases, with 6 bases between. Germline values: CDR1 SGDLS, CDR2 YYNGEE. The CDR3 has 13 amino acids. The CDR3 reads CASSVADNQPQHF. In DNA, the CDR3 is TGTGCCAGCAGCGTCGCGGACAATCAGCCCCAGCATTTT.

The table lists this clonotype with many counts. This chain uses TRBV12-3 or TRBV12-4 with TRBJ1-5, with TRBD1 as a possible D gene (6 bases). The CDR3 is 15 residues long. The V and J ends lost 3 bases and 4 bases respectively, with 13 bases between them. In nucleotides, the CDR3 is TGTGCCAGCAGTTTGGCCAGGGGTGCTAATCAGCCCCAGCATTTT. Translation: CASSLARGANQPQHF.

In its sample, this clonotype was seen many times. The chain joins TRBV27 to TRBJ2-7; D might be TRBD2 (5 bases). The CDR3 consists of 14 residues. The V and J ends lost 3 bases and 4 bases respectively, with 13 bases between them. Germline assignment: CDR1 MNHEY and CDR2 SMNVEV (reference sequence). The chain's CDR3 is CASSLIGDLYEQYF. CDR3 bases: TGTGCCAGCAGTTTGATCGGGGATCTGTACGAGCAGTACTTC.

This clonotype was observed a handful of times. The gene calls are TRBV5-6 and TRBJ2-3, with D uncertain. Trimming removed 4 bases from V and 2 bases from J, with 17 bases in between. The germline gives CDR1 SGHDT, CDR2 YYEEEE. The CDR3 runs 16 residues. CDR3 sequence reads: CASSPGMRELTDTQYF. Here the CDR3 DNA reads TGTGCCAGCAGCCCCGGAATGCGAGAGCTCACAGATACGCAGTATTTT.

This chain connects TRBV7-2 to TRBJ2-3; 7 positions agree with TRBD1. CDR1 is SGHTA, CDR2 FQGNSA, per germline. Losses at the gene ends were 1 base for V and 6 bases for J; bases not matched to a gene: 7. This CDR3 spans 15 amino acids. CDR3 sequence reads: CASSLGGTVSDTQYF. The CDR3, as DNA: TGTGCCAGCAGCTTAGGAGGGACAGTCTCCGATACGCAGTATTTT.

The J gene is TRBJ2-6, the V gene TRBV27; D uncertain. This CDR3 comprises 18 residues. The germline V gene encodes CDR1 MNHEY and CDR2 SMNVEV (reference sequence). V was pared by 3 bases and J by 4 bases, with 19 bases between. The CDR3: CASSFRPISPFGANVLTF. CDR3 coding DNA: TGTGCCAGCAGTTTTCGTCCTATAAGCCCCTTCGGGGCCAACGTCCTGACTTTC.

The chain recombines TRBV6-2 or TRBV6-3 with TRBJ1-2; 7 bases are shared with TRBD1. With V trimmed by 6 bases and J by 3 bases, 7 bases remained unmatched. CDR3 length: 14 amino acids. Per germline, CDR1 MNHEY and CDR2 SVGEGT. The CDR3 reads CASSSQGIDYGYTF. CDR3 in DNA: TGTGCCAGCAGCTCACAGGGGATCGACTATGGCTACACCTTC.